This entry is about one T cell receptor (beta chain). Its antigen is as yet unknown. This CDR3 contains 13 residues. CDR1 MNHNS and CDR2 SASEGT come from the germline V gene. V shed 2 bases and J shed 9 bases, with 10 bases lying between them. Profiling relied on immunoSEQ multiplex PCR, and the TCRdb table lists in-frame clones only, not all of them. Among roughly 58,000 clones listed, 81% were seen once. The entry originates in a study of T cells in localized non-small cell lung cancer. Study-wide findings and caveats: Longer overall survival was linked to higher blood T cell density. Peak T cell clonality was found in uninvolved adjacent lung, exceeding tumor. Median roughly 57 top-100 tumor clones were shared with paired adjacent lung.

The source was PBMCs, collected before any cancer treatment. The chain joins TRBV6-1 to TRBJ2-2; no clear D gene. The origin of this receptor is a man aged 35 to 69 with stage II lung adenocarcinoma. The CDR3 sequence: CASSERTSRELFF. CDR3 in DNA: TGTGCCAGCAGTGAAAGAACGAGCCGGGAGCTGTTTTTT.